This T cell receptor beta chain was sequenced in a study of blood T cell repertoires in COVID-19. Across the whole study: The samples span acute and convalescent COVID-19 from the United States, Italy and Spain. T cells, B-cell-depleted T cells, or PBMCs provided the cDNA or gDNA that served as material.

This clone was seen only once. The CDR3 is 15 residues long. The V gene lost 3 bases and the J gene lost 4 bases, with 13 bases spanning the gap. CDR1 is MNHEY, CDR2 SVGAGI, per germline. Per the original data handling: Amplifying reference gene primers gave estimates of nucleated cell counts. Some clones are missing from TCRdb's copy, which holds only in-frame ones; the method was immunoSEQ multiplex PCR. The V and J calls and clone size are taken from that table; D and trimming were inferred from the DNA. This repertoire shows 71,000 or so clones, roughly 80% found once; its top ten account for roughly 27%.

This TCR came from a man between 65 and 85 years old with acute or convalescent COVID-19. The chain combines TRBV6-5 with TRBJ1-3; D remains unclear. The specimen was peripheral blood. The CDR3 region has the DNA TGTGCCAGCAGTTATCGATCCGGTGAGGGAAACACCATATATTTT. Translated, it gives CASSYRSGEGNTIYF.